Following are 20 T cell receptor beta chains from one sample sequenced in a study of cytomegalovirus exposure and HLA in healthy donors. Primers included in the PCR were 60 Vbeta and 13 Jbeta primers. TCRdb's table, derived via immunoSEQ multiplex PCR, lists solely in-frame clones and lacks some. The sample includes roughly 190,000 clones, about four fifths of them seen just once. The specimen sequenced was PBMCs. Source of these receptors: a woman under 40 in good health and CMV-seropositive.

This chain connects TRBV5-1 to TRBJ1-2; a possible D gene is TRBD1 (6 bases). V was shortened by 5 bases and J by 2 bases, with 16 bases between the two germline ends. The germline gives CDR1 SGHRS, CDR2 YFSETQ. The CDR3 totals 15 residues. CDR3 amino acids: CASRDSGQRNYGYTF. The CDR3 DNA reads TGCGCCAGCAGGGACTCAGGACAGAGGAACTATGGCTACACCTTC.

This sequence joins TRBV6-5 and TRBJ2-7; 8 bases are a match to TRBD2. The V gene end was trimmed by 0 bases and the J gene end by 3 bases; junction bases not matched to a gene: 4. This CDR3 has 15 amino acids. The germline CDR1 and CDR2 sequences are MNHEY and SVGAGI. The CDR3: CASSYSSGAHYEQYF. The CDR3 DNA sequence: TGTGCCAGCAGTTACTCTAGCGGGGCGCACTACGAGCAGTACTTC.

The chain employs TRBV6-6 and TRBJ1-5; tentative D call: TRBD1 (6 bases). Germline V gene data show CDR1 as MNHNY and CDR2 as SVGAGI (reference sequence). Deletions cut 8 bases from V and 2 bases from J, with 13 bases between. The CDR3 covers 14 residues. The CDR3 loop is CASENRAGNQPQHF. In DNA, the CDR3 is TGTGCCAGCGAAAACAGGGCGGGCAATCAGCCCCAGCATTTT.

CDR3 sequence: CASSQDRGTGGFCTF. Here the CDR3 DNA reads TGTGCCAGCAGCCAAGATCGCGGGACAGGGGGCTTTTGTACCTTC. This chain uses TRBV4-2 with TRBJ1-2; 12 bases agree with TRBD1. The CDR3 spans 15 residues. V lost 0 bases, J lost 14 bases, and 10 bases stayed unmatched. Per germline, CDR1 LGHNA and CDR2 YNFKEQ.

The rearrangement links TRBV7-3 to TRBJ2-3; 7 positions agree with TRBD1. CDR1 and CDR2 from the germline V gene are SGHTA and FQGTGA. J was trimmed by 7 bases and V by 5 bases; bases with no gene match: 9. The CDR3 length is 14 residues. CDR3 protein: CASSPQTGSNTQYF. The CDR3, as DNA: TGTGCCAGCAGCCCGCAGACAGGGTCCAATACGCAGTATTTT.

This chain joins TRBV5-8 and TRBJ2-7; TRBD2 is a possible D gene (6 bases). The CDR3 extends over 11 amino acids. V was cut by 2 bases and J by 6 bases, with 6 bases left in between. CDR1 SGHTS and CDR2 YDEGEE come from the germline V gene. In DNA form, the CDR3 reads TGTGCCAGCAGCTTCGGGGGCGAGCAGTACTTC. This sequence encodes CASSFGGEQYF.

This clone was observed a handful of times. This chain links TRBV10-3 with TRBJ2-7, with D unclear. Trimming pared 0 bases from V and 3 bases from J, leaving 9 bases between. CDR3 length: 14 amino acids. CDR1 is ENHRY, CDR2 SYGVKD, per germline. The CDR3 region is CAISESSASYEQYF. DNA of the CDR3: TGTGCCATCAGTGAGTCGAGTGCTAGCTACGAGCAGTACTTC.

V gene TRBV28 combines with J gene TRBJ1-2, with 8 bases matching TRBD1. Looked up from germline, CDR1 is MDHEN and CDR2 is SYDVKM. The CDR3 is 15 amino acids. The ends lost 9 bases at V and 2 bases at J; junction bases unmatched: 11. Here the CDR3 DNA reads TGTGCCAGTACTAACTTGGACAGGGCCAACTATGGCTACACCTTC. This codes for CASTNLDRANYGYTF.

The chain uses TRBV11-2 and TRBJ2-5, with 12 bases matching TRBD2. The V gene's germline CDR1 is SGHAT and CDR2 FQNNGV. With 5 bases clipped from V and 6 bases from J, the junction kept 13 bases outside the gene matches. This CDR3 comprises 17 residues. CDR3 in DNA: TGTGCCAGCAGCCGGACTAGCGGGGTCATTGACACAAAGACCCAGTACTTC. This translates into CASSRTSGVIDTKTQYF.

The V and J genes are TRBV2 and TRBJ1-5; 8 positions agree with TRBD1. CDR3 size: 15 residues. V lost 5 bases and J lost 7; bases outside the gene matches: 10. From germline, CDR1 is SNHLY and CDR2 FYNNEI. Here the CDR3 reads CASSSLQGGNQPQHF. The CDR3 DNA sequence: TGTGCCAGCAGTTCTTTACAGGGGGGGAACCAGCCCCAGCATTTT.

The chain joins TRBV18 to TRBJ1-5; D gene uncertain. V was shortened by 3 bases and J by 3 bases, with 12 bases between the two germline ends. CDR1 is KGHSH and CDR2 is LQKENI in the germline V gene. The CDR3 totals 15 residues. CDR3 nucleotide sequence: TGTGCCAGCTCACCGGAGAGGGTCTCCAATCAGCCCCAGCATTTT. Translation gives CASSPERVSNQPQHF.

The chain employs TRBV6-5 and TRBJ2-6; 7 positions match TRBD1. The CDR3 runs 15 residues. Germline lookup yields CDR1 MNHEY and CDR2 SVGAGI. Germline trimming cut 6 bases from V and 2 bases from J; bases unmatched to any gene: 4. CDR3 sequence: CASSPDRTGANVLTF. The DNA for the CDR3 is TGTGCCAGCAGCCCGGACAGGACTGGGGCCAACGTCCTGACTTTC.

This chain uses TRBV5-1 with TRBJ1-4; 9 bases match TRBD1. The CDR3 sequence is 16 residues long. Trimming cost V 0 bases and J 2 bases; bases outside gene matches: 2. CDR1 is SGHRS, CDR2 YFSETQ, per germline. CDR3 region: CASSLDGQGTNEKLFF. The DNA for the CDR3 is TGCGCCAGCAGCTTGGACGGACAGGGGACTAATGAAAAACTGTTTTTT.

The chain is built from TRBV5-1 and TRBJ2-5; weak D call: TRBD1 (6 bases). Trimming took off 4 bases at V and 9 bases at J, with 13 bases between the two ends. Germline V lookup: CDR1 SGHRS, CDR2 YFSETQ. The CDR3 sequence is 12 residues long. CDR3 amino acids: CASSPQGASQYF. In DNA, the CDR3 is TGCGCCAGCAGCCCACAGGGAGCGTCCCAGTACTTC.

The chain has TRBV29-1 and TRBJ2-2; D might be TRBD2 (5 bases). The CDR3 covers 13 residues. Trimming shortened V by 7 bases and J by 3 bases, and 12 bases separated the two germline ends. The germline V gene has CDR1 SQVTM and CDR2 ANQGSEA. This CDR3 reads CSASPGYTGELFF. DNA of the CDR3: TGCAGCGCCTCACCGGGATACACCGGGGAGCTGTTTTTT.

V gene TRBV28 combines with J gene TRBJ2-1, with a weak D call TRBD2 (5 bases). Germline CDR1 reads MDHEN; CDR2 reads SYDVKM. V lost 7 bases and J 8 bases, leaving 24 bases between the germline ends. This CDR3 region has 16 residues. In DNA, the CDR3 is TGTGCCAGCATTGGCCAGACTAAGTCAACGTCCGATGAGCAGTTCTTC. It translates to CASIGQTKSTSDEQFF.

The gene calls are TRBV19 and TRBJ1-2; 7 positions agree with TRBD1. V dropped 6 bases and J dropped 8; count of bases not matched to a gene: 12. The CDR3 contains 14 residues. The V gene's germline CDR1 is LNHDA and CDR2 SQIVND (reference sequence). DNA for the CDR3: TGTGCCAGTAGGACAACACAGGGGAGCGGGGGCTACACCTTC. The encoded protein is CASRTTQGSGGYTF.

The chain is built from TRBV30 and TRBJ2-7, with D possibly being TRBD1 (6 bases). V was trimmed by 3 bases and J by 4 bases, leaving 16 bases between them. From germline, CDR1 is GTSNPN and CDR2 SVGIG (reference sequence). The CDR3 length is 14 residues. CDR3 amino acids: CAWRPNRDRYEQYF. The CDR3 nucleotides read TGTGCCTGGAGGCCAAACAGGGATCGATACGAGCAGTACTTC.

This clone was detected only once. The V and J genes are TRBV5-4 and TRBJ1-1; 9 bases are a match to TRBD1. V lost 0 bases to trimming and J lost 9 bases; unmatched junction nucleotides: 6. CDR1 and CDR2 (germline): SGHNT, YYREEE (reference sequence). This CDR3 has 14 residues. This chain's CDR3 is CASSLEGTGNKAFF. CDR3 sequence (DNA): TGTGCCAGCAGCTTGGAAGGGACAGGGAATAAAGCTTTCTTT.

The V and J genes are TRBV28 and TRBJ1-2; D not certain. The CDR3 has 13 amino acids. The germline V gene has CDR1 MDHEN and CDR2 SYDVKM. The V end was cut by 6 bases, the J end by 0 bases, with 8 bases between. The DNA of the CDR3 is TGTGCCAGCAGGACAAACCCTAACTATGGCTACACCTTC. It translates to CASRTNPNYGYTF.